The next 2 T cell receptor beta chains were all read from a single sample in a study of blood T cell repertoires in COVID-19. The method was immunoSEQ multiplex PCR; TCRdb's version includes in-frame clones alone and lacks a portion of them. The table shows about 120,000 clones, with approximately 90% occurring only once. Sequenced sample: peripheral blood. These receptors all stem from a human donor with acute or convalescent COVID-19. The donor label of this sample is uncertain.

The chain employs TRBV9 and TRBJ2-7, with TRBD2 matching 12 bases. The germline CDR1 and CDR2 sequences are SGDLS and YYNGEE. The CDR3 covers 16 residues. Trimming removed 4 bases from V and 0 bases from J; junction bases left unmatched: 5. CDR3 residues: CASSPSGGDSSYEQYF. CDR3 DNA sequence: TGTGCCAGCAGCCCTAGCGGGGGGGACAGCTCCTACGAGCAGTACTTC. The entire variable domain, with the rest obtained from reference TRBV9 and TRBJ2-7, is as follows: DSGVTQTPKHLITATGQRVTLRCSPRSGDLSVYWYQQSLDQGLQFLIQYYNGEERAKGNILERFSAQQFPDLHSELNLSSLELGDSALYFCASSPSGGDSSYEQYFGPGTRLTVT.

The CDR3 DNA reads as TGTGCCACCAGCAGAGCGGCGGGAGAAAATGGCTACACCTTC. Translated: CATSRAAGENGYTF. The chain employs TRBV15 and TRBJ1-2; no reliable D call. The CDR3 runs to 14 residues. The germline gives CDR1 LNHNV, CDR2 YYDKDF (reference sequence). V was pared by 1 base and J by 6 bases, with 12 bases between.